The 5 T cell receptor beta chains listed next were all sequenced from one sample in a study of cytomegalovirus exposure and HLA in healthy donors (dated by TCRdb to 2015 to 2018). Library creation used the immunoSEQ multiplex PCR assay. The multiplex PCR relied on a mix of 60 forward primers for TCR Vbeta segments and 13 reverse primers for TCR Jbeta segments. TCRdb's version of the immuneACCESS table is confined to in-frame rearrangements and falls short of the full clone set. An unresolved V gene accounts for under half of the shortfall where checked; the remainder is of unknown origin. This sample gives fewer than 75,000 clones in total; 65% to 85% of them show up just once. The top ten constitute around 12% of the sample. Input material: PBMCs. These TCRs come from a man aged 70 or older in good health and CMV-seronegative.

The chain combines TRBV6-5 with TRBJ2-7, with a possible D match to TRBD1 (6 bases). This CDR3 comprises 14 residues. Germline-derived CDR1 and CDR2 are MNHEY and SVGAGI. V lost 8 bases and J 6 bases, leaving 20 bases between the germline ends. The CDR3 DNA follows: TGTGCCAGCCGGGACATCCTTATCGACCTCGAGCAGTACTTC. Its translation: CASRDILIDLEQYF.

This clone showed up just a few times. The rearrangement uses TRBV5-1 and TRBJ1-2, with D perhaps TRBD1 (5 bases). Germline loops: CDR1 SGHRS, CDR2 YFSETQ. The length of the CDR3 is 15 residues. V lost 4 bases to trimming and J lost 4 bases, with 17 bases between them. The DNA of the CDR3 is TGCGCCAGCAGCCTCCAGACAGCCCTTGGCTATGGCTACACCTTC. This sequence encodes CASSLQTALGYGYTF.

This clone appeared a single time. The V gene is TRBV19, the J gene TRBJ1-1; D may be TRBD1 (6 bases). The CDR3 contains 15 residues. Germline V CDR1 and CDR2: LNHDA, SQIVND (reference sequence). The V end was cut by 3 bases, the J end by 1 base, with 12 bases between. CDR3 residues: CASSIGTWENTEAFF. The DNA of the CDR3 is TGTGCCAGTAGTATTGGGACATGGGAGAACACTGAAGCTTTCTTT.

The chain recombines TRBV7-2 with TRBJ1-3; 7 bases agree with TRBD1. The CDR3 contains 14 residues. The germline V gene has CDR1 SGHTA and CDR2 FQGNSA. J lost 2 bases, V lost 5 bases, and 3 bases had no gene match. The DNA of the CDR3 is TGTGCCAGCAGCCTAACAGGGGCTGGAAACACCATATATTTT. Its translation: CASSLTGAGNTIYF. The complete variable domain, with remaining parts taken from reference TRBV7-2 and TRBJ1-3, reads GAGVSQSPSNKVTEKGKDVELRCDPISGHTALYWYRQSLGQGLEFLIYFQGNSAPDKSGLPSDRFSAERTGGSVSTLTIQRTQQEDSAVYLCASSLTGAGNTIYFGEGSWLTVV.

CDR3 DNA sequence: TGTGCCAGCAGCCCGACAACAGGGGGGCAAGAGACCCAGTACTTC. Protein sequence: CASSPTTGGQETQYF. The rearrangement uses TRBV7-6 and TRBJ2-5, with 8 nucleotides matching TRBD1. The V and J ends lost 5 bases and 2 bases, in that order; junction bases with no gene match: 7. The CDR3 covers 15 residues. Germline V gives CDR1 SGHVS, CDR2 FNYEAQ.